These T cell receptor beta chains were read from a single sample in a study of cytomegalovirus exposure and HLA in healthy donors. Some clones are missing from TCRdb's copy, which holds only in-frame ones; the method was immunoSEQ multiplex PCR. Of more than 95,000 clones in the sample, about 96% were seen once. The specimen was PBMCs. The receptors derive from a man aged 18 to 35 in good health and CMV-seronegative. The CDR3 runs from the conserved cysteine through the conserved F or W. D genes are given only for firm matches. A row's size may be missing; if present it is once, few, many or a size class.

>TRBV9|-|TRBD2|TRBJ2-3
TGTGCCAGCGCTGGAAGAGGAGCGGGAGTCTCAGATACGCAGTATTTT
CASAGRGAGVSDTQYF
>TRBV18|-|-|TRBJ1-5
TGTGCCAGCTCACCGGACAGAAATCAGCCCCAGCATTTT
CASSPDRNQPQHF
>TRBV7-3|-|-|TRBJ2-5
TGTGCCAGCAGCTTAACCCCGCAGGGGGAGACCCAGTACTTC
CASSLTPQGETQYF
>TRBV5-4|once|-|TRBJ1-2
TGTGCCAGCACCGGTGGGGCGAGGATCGCTAACTATGGCTACACCTTC
CASTGGARIANYGYTF
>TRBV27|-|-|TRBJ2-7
TGTGCCAGCAGTTTATGGGGGCCGTCATCGCGGCACTCTAACGAGCAGTACTTC
CASSLWGPSSRHSNEQYF
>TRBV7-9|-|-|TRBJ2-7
TGTGCCAGCAGCTCATCCGGACAAACCTACGAGCAGTACTTC
CASSSSGQTYEQYF
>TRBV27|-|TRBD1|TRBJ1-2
TGTGCCAGCAGTTTAGCCTCCGGACAGGACTATGGCTACACCTTC
CASSLASGQDYGYTF
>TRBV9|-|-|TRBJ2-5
TGTGCCAGCAGCGGTGACTGGGAGACCCAGTACTTC
CASSGDWETQYF
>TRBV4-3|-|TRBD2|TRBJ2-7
TGCGCCAGCAGCCCAACTAGCGGTTCCCCCTACGAGCAGTACTTC
CASSPTSGSPYEQYF
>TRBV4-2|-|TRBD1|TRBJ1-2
TGTGCCAGCAGCCAAGAAGACAGGGGGGTGGGTGGCTACACCTTC
CASSQEDRGVGGYTF
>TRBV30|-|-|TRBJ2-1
TGTGCCTGGAGTGTAAGAGGGTCTGAGCAGTTCTTC
CAWSVRGSEQFF
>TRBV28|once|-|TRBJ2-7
TGTGCCAGCAGTCTTGGGCACGAGCAGTACTTC
CASSLGHEQYF
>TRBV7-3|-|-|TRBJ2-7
TGTGCCAGCAGCTTATCTCGAGAACACGAGCAGTACTTC
CASSLSREHEQYF
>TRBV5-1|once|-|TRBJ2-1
TGCGCCAGCAGCTTAACTAGTGACAATGAGCAGTTCTTC
CASSLTSDNEQFF
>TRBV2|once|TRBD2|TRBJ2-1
TGTGCCAGCAGTGCCAGCGGGAGGGTAGGGAACGAGCAGTTCTTC
CASSASGRVGNEQFF
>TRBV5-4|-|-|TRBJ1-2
TGTGCCAGCAGCTTGACAGGACCTAAGAATGGCTACACCTTC
CASSLTGPKNGYTF
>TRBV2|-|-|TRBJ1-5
TGTGCCAGCAGTGCAGTGTCCACCACCCATCAGCCCCAGCATTTT
CASSAVSTTHQPQHF
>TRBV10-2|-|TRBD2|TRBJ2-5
TGCGCCAGCAGTGAGTCGAAGGGCGGGAGGGAGACCCAGTACTTC
CASSESKGGRETQYF
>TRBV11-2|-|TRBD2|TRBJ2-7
TGTGCCAGCTCGCGAGGCCCTAGCGGGATATCGGGGGAGCAGTACTTC
CASSRGPSGISGEQYF
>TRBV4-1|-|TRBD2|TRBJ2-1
TGCGCCAGCAGCCGGCCCGGACTAGCGGGAAGGGGGGAGCAGTTCTTC
CASSRPGLAGRGEQFF
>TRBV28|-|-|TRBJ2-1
TGTGCCAGCAGTTTCCGACTGATAGGTGAGCAGTTCTTC
CASSFRLIGEQFF
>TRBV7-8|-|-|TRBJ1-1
TGTGCCAGCAGCTTGGGAACAGGGCGTTCTGAAGCTTTCTTT
CASSLGTGRSEAFF
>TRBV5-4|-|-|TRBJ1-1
TGTGCCAGCAGCTTGGTTGGAGGGAGGAACACTGAAGCTTTCTTT
CASSLVGGRNTEAFF
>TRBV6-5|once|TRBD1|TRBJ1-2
TGTGCCAGCAGTTCCCCGGGACAGGGGGACTATGGCTACACCTTC
CASSSPGQGDYGYTF
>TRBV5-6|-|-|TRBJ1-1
TGTGCCAGCAGCTCTGGGACTTTGAACACTGAAGCTTTCTTT
CASSSGTLNTEAFF
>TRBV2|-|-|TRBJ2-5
TGTGCCAGCAGTGACTCTACCCCGGGCGGGGAGACCCAGTACTTC
CASSDSTPGGETQYF
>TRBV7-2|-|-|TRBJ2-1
TGTGCCAGCACCTTTTTGACTAAGAGCAGTGAGCAGTTCTTC
CASTFLTKSSEQFF
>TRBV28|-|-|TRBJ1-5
TGTGCCAGCAGTCCCCCGCGGGCTGTCCACCCTCAGCCCCAGCATTTT
CASSPPRAVHPQPQHF
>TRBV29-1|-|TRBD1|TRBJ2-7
TGCAGCGTTGAAGAAGGGACAGGGGCCTACGAGCAGTACTTC
CSVEEGTGAYEQYF
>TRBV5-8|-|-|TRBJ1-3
TGTGCCAGCAGCTTGGCCCCTTCGTACTCTGGAAACACCATATATTTT
CASSLAPSYSGNTIYF
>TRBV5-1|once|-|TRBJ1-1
TGCGCCAGCTTGAAGGGAGATTCGAACACTGAAGCTTTCTTT
CASLKGDSNTEAFF
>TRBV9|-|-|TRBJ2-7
TGTGCCAGCAGCCCCTTTGGGGGACTGGCCTACGAGCAGTACTTC
CASSPFGGLAYEQYF
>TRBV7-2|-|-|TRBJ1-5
TGTGCCAGCAGCTTAATTAATAGCAATCAGCCCCAGCATTTT
CASSLINSNQPQHF
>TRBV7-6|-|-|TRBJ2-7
TGTGCCAGCAGCCCAATCCGGGACTACGAGCAGTACTTC
CASSPIRDYEQYF
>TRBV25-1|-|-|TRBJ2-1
TGTGCCAGCAGTGGATCGCAGGGGACCCGGGGCAATGAGCAGTTCTTC
CASSGSQGTRGNEQFF
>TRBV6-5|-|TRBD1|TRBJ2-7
TGTGCCAGCAGTCGCTCCGGGACAGTCTCCTACGAGCAGTACTTC
CASSRSGTVSYEQYF
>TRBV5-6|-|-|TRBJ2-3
TGTGCCAGCAGCACGTCGACAACTTACAGCACAGATACGCAGTATTTT
CASSTSTTYSTDTQYF
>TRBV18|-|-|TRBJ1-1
TGTGCCAGCTCACCACCGAACGGACAGAACACTGAAGCTTTCTTT
CASSPPNGQNTEAFF
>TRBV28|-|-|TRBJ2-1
TGTGCCAGCAGGGGAGTTACGGCGATAGCGGATCACAATGAGCAGTTCTTC
CASRGVTAIADHNEQFF
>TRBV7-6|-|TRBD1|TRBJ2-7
TGTGCCAGCAGCCCTCGACAGGGGATCTACGAGCAGTACTTC
CASSPRQGIYEQYF
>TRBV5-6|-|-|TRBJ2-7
TGTGCCAGCAGCTTGGTTGAGTACGAGCAGTACTTC
CASSLVEYEQYF
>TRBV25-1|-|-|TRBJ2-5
TGTGCCAGCAGTGTCAGCGGTCCGGAGACCCAGTACTTC
CASSVSGPETQYF
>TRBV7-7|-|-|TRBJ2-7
TGTGCCAGCAGCTTAGGGCCAGACGACACCTACGAGCAGTACTTC
CASSLGPDDTYEQYF
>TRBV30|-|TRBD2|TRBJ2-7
TGTGCCTGGAGTGTGGCTAGCGGGACCCACGAGCAGTACTTC
CAWSVASGTHEQYF
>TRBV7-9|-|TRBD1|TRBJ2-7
TGTGCCAGCAGCTTAATACAGGGGCTCTCCTACGAGCAGTACTTC
CASSLIQGLSYEQYF
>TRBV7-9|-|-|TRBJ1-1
TGTGCCAGCAGCTTGGAACAGGGTTCGAACACTGAAGCTTTCTTT
CASSLEQGSNTEAFF
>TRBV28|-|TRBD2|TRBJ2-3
TGTGCCAGCAGTCTGGGACTAGCGGGAGGCTTCACAGATACGCAGTATTTT
CASSLGLAGGFTDTQYF
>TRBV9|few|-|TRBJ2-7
TGTGCCAGCAGCCCCAGTAACCCCCCCCACGAGCAGTACTTC
CASSPSNPPHEQYF
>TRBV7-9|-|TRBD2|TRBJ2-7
TGTGCCAGCAGCTTAATGACGGGAGGGCCACAAGAGCAGTACTTC
CASSLMTGGPQEQYF
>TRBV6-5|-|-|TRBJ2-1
TGTGCCAGCAGTTACTCCGGTTACAATGAGCAGTTCTTC
CASSYSGYNEQFF
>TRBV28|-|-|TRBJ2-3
TGTGCCAGCAGTTTAGGGGGCGTCGGCACAGATACGCAGTATTTT
CASSLGGVGTDTQYF